This T cell receptor (beta chain) was observed in a study of cytomegalovirus exposure and HLA in healthy donors. The study ran its PCR with 60 Vbeta and 13 Jbeta primers. TCRdb's copy holds only in-frame clones and misses some; the assay was immunoSEQ multiplex PCR. The top ten hold 3.5% to 5% of the sample, which has approximately 100,000 clones, 79% seen once. In germline, CDR1 is LNHNV, CDR2 YYDKDF (reference sequence). The CDR3 consists of 16 residues. The trim removed 3 bases at V and 2 bases at J, leaving 8 bases unmatched. Study findings and constraints: In a later analysis, CMV-associated beta chains were mostly HLA-associated, it appeared. Investigators reported 150 to 200 TCR beta chains as tied to cytomegalovirus.

Concerning this clone itself: Antigen specificity is unknown.

Sequencing used PBMCs. The TCR originated in a female donor in good health and CMV-seropositive. This chain joins TRBV15 and TRBJ2-5; 8 bases match TRBD1. CDR3 bases: TGTGCCACCAGCAGCAGACAGGGGCTTCGACAAGAGACCCAGTACTTC. This translates into CATSSRQGLRQETQYF.